This TCR beta chain was sequenced during a study of blood T cell repertoires in COVID-19. The CDR3 sequence is 11 residues long. V trimming: 3 bases; J trimming: 11 bases; junction bases outside the gene matches: 2. Clones were read by immunoSEQ multiplex PCR, and TCRdb kept only the in-frame ones, dropping some. The data contain approximately 300,000 clones, approximately 91% of them seen just once; the ten biggest clones take up 10% to 12%. The TCR comes from a woman in her twenties or thirties with COVID-19, enrolled during active disease. J is TRBJ2-3 and V is TRBV12-3 or TRBV12-4; TRBD2 aligns across 7 bases. Sequencing input: peripheral blood. The CDR3 loop is CASSFGGEQYF. The CDR3 DNA follows: TGTGCCAGCAGTTTTGGGGGGGAGCAGTATTTT.